The 10 T cell receptor beta chains below all came from one sample that was sequenced in a study of OX40 agonist ivuxolimab in advanced cancers. The repertoire was sequenced with immunoSEQ multiplex PCR; TCRdb's copy has only in-frame clones and lacks some. The sample consists of about 62,000 clones, approximately 86% of them appearing once. Sequenced here: CD4+ or CD8+ T cells sorted from blood, sampled in a trial of the OX40 agonist ivuxolimab. Receptors were obtained from an adult with an advanced solid tumor such as melanoma, head and neck, liver or kidney cancer.

This clone came up a few times. The chain carries TRBV7-9 and TRBJ1-1, with D maybe TRBD1 (5 bases). The germline CDR1 and CDR2 sequences are SEHNR and FQNEAQ (reference sequence). This CDR3 contains 15 residues. Trimming cost V 2 bases and J 4 bases, with 14 bases left between them. The CDR3 region is CASSLPQPGGTEAFF. Here the CDR3 DNA reads TGTGCCAGCAGCTTACCACAGCCGGGGGGCACTGAAGCTTTCTTT.

This chain joins TRBV11-1 and TRBJ2-1; D gene unclear. The germline V gene encodes CDR1 SGHAT and CDR2 FQDESV (reference sequence). CDR3 size: 14 residues. Trimming removed 5 bases at V and 0 bases at J, with 8 bases between. This chain's CDR3 is CASSPTSSYNEQFF. CDR3 DNA: TGTGCCAGCAGCCCGACGAGCTCCTACAATGAGCAGTTCTTC.

CDR3 loop: CASTAEISNQPQHF. The CDR3 DNA sequence: TGTGCCAGCACAGCGGAGATTAGCAATCAGCCCCAGCATTTT. The chain carries TRBV28 and TRBJ1-5; D not resolved. The CDR3 is 14 residues long. Germline V gene sequence: CDR1 MDHEN, CDR2 SYDVKM. V lost 7 bases and J lost 0, with 10 bases in between.

The chain has TRBV11-1 and TRBJ2-7; TRBD2 matches at 15 bases. Germline-derived CDR1 and CDR2 are SGHAT and FQDESV (reference sequence). The CDR3 consists of 18 residues. The trim removed 1 base at V and 5 bases at J, leaving 9 bases unmatched. CDR3 loop: CASSLGVVGTSGRNEQYF. CDR3 DNA sequence: TGTGCCAGCAGCTTAGGTGTAGTCGGGACTAGCGGGAGGAACGAGCAGTACTTC.

The chain uses TRBV6-5 and TRBJ2-2; a weak D match, TRBD1 (5 bases). The CDR3 runs to 15 residues. V dropped 9 bases and J dropped 0 bases, with 14 bases sitting between them. Germline loops: CDR1 MNHEY, CDR2 SVGAGI. The CDR3 DNA follows: TGTGCCAGTAGGCCGTCACAGGCGAACACCGGGGAGCTGTTTTTT. It encodes CASRPSQANTGELFF.

The chain combines TRBV28 with TRBJ1-5; D perhaps matches TRBD1 (6 bases). The CDR3 spans 15 residues. Germline CDR1 and CDR2: MDHEN and SYDVKM. V was cut by 2 bases and J by 4 bases, with 12 bases left in between. CDR3 DNA: TGTGCCAGCAGTTTACCGCAGGGGCTGAATCAGCCCCAGCATTTT. This gives the protein CASSLPQGLNQPQHF.

The chain uses TRBV11-3 and TRBJ2-5, with 10 bases lining up with TRBD1. Germline V gene lookup returns CDR1 SGHNT and CDR2 YENEEA. The V gene end was trimmed by 5 bases and the J gene end by 3 bases; junction bases not matched to a gene: 9. This CDR3 contains 16 residues. CDR3 bases: TGTGCCAGCAGCGCACGACAGGGGGCCCGAGAAGAGACCCAGTACTTC. Translating it yields CASSARQGAREETQYF.

This chain joins TRBV7-9 and TRBJ2-5, with a weak D call TRBD1 (6 bases). Germline V gene data show CDR1 as SEHNR and CDR2 as FQNEAQ (reference sequence). V was cut by 8 bases and J by 3 bases, with 16 bases left in between. There are 14 residues in the CDR3. CDR3 nucleotide sequence: TGTGCCAGCGGACCGACAGGAGTCAAAGAGACCCAGTACTTC. Translating gives CASGPTGVKETQYF.

The V gene is TRBV5-4, the J gene TRBJ2-5, with TRBD1 identical over 8 bases. CDR3 length: 14 residues. V gave up 2 bases and J gave up 2 bases; unmatched junction bases: 2. Germline CDR1 and CDR2: SGHNT and YYREEE (reference sequence). CDR3 sequence: CASSFGQGQETQYF. The DNA for the CDR3 is TGTGCCAGCAGCTTCGGACAGGGACAAGAGACCCAGTACTTC.

This chain connects TRBV5-6 to TRBJ1-5, with D possibly being TRBD1 (5 bases). This CDR3 spans 15 amino acids. V lost 1 base, J lost 0 bases, and 8 bases lay in between. The V gene's germline CDR1 is SGHDT and CDR2 YYEEEE. The chain's CDR3 is CASSLQGLSNQPQHF. DNA of the CDR3: TGTGCCAGCAGCTTGCAGGGCCTTAGCAATCAGCCCCAGCATTTT.